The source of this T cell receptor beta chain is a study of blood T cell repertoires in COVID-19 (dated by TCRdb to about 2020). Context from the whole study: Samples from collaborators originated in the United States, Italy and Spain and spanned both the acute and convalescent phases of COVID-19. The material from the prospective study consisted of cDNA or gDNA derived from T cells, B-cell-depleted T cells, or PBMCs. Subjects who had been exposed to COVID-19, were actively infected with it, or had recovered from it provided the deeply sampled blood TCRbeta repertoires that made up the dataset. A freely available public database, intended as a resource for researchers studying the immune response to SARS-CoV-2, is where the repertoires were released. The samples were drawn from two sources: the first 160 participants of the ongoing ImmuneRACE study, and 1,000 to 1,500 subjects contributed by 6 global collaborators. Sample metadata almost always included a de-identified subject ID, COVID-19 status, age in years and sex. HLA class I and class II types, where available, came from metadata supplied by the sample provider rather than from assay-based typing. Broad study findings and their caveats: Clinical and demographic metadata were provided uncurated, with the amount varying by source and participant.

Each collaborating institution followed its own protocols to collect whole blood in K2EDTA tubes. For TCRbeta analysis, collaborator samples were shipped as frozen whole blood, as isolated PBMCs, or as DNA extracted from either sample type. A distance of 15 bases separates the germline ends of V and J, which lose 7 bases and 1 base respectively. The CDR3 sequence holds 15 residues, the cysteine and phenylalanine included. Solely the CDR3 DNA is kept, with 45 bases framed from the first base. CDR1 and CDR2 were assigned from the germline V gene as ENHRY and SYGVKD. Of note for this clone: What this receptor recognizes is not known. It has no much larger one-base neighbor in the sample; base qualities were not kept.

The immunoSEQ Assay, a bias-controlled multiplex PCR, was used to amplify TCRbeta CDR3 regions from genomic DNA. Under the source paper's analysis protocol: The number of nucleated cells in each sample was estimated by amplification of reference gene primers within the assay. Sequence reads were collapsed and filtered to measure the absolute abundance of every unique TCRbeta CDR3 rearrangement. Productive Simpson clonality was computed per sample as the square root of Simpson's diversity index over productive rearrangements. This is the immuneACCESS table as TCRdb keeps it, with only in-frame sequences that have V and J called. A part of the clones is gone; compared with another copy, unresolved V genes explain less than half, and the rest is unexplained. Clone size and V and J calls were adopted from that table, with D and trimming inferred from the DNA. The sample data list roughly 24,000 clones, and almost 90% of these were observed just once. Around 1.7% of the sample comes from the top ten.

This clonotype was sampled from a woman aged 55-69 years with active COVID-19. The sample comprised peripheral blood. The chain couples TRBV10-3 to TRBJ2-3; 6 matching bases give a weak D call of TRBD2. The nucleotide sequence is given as TGTGCCATCAACGGCCTGGGGACTGGCACAGATACGCAGTATTTT. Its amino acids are CAINGLGTGTDTQYF.